These 26 T cell receptor beta chains share one sample of origin, sequenced in a study of Ad26.COV2.S vaccination and SARS-CoV-2 variants. Here immunoSEQ multiplex PCR was the method, and the copy in TCRdb shows in-frame clones only, minus some. The sample consists of about 430,000 clones, around 90% of them appearing once. Treatment specified: around 19 received Ad26.COV2.S at low or high dose, single or two shots; roughly five received placebo; per-sample allocation not given. Sampling took place 63 days after the first vaccine or placebo injection. The specimen was peripheral blood, collected in a trial of Ad26.COV2.S vaccine versus placebo. The receptors shown here come from a person between 18 and 59 years old who received the Ad26.COV2.S COVID-19 vaccine or a placebo.

This sequence joins TRBV6-6 and TRBJ2-2; 9 positions match TRBD2. The CDR3 is 14 amino acids. Germline values: CDR1 MNHNY, CDR2 SVGAGI (reference sequence). V lost 6 bases to trimming and J lost 4 bases; unmatched junction nucleotides: 3. DNA of the CDR3: TGTGCCAGCAGCGCGGGAGGGATCACCGGGGAGCTGTTTTTT. Residues: CASSAGGITGELFF.

The chain joins TRBV5-8 to TRBJ2-7, with 8 positions matching TRBD2. V lost 5 bases and J lost 4; bases outside the gene matches: 5. CDR3 length equals 13 residues. Germline CDR1 reads SGHTS; CDR2 reads YDEGEE. CDR3 residues: CASRPRGAYEQYF. For the CDR3, the DNA is TGTGCCAGCAGACCGCGGGGGGCGTACGAGCAGTACTTC.

The chain has TRBV21-1 and TRBJ2-7. TRBV21-1 is reported as a pseudogene. This CDR3 comprises 14 residues. For the CDR3, the DNA is TGTGCCAGCAGCAAAGGTTCACCGTTCTACGAGCAGTACTTC. Translated, it gives CASSKGSPFYEQYF.

The chain joins TRBV7-9 to TRBJ1-1; D is undetermined. The CDR3 is made up of 16 amino acids. Germline V gene sequence: CDR1 SEHNR, CDR2 FQNEAQ (reference sequence). The V end was cut by 3 bases, the J end by 0 bases, with 14 bases between. The CDR3 bases are TGTGCCAGCAGCTTCCCGACCGGACTGCTGAACACTGAAGCTTTCTTT. This codes for CASSFPTGLLNTEAFF.

This sequence joins TRBV5-1 and TRBJ2-5; D may be TRBD2 (5 bases). Trimming removed 2 bases from V and 2 bases from J, with 22 bases in between. This CDR3 region has 18 residues. CDR1 and CDR2 from the germline V gene are SGHRS and YFSETQ. The CDR3 coding sequence is TGCGCCAGCAGCTTTAGCGCACTACGGGGTCCGGAACAAGAGACCCAGTACTTC. This sequence encodes CASSFSALRGPEQETQYF.

CDR3 DNA sequence: TGTGCCAGCAGCCCCCTACAGCAGGACGAGCAGTACTTC. This codes for CASSPLQQDEQYF. The chain couples TRBV3-1 (or the pseudogene TRBV3-2) to TRBJ2-7; D is ambiguous. The CDR3 length is 13 residues. Trimming pared 4 bases from V and 5 bases from J, leaving 12 bases between. CDR1 is LGHDT, CDR2 YNNKEL, per germline (reference sequence).

This clone was found once. The rearrangement links TRBV6-6 to TRBJ2-2; 7 bases are shared with TRBD1. Germline values: CDR1 MNHNY, CDR2 SVGAGI (reference sequence). The V segment lost 10 bases and the J segment 5 bases; nucleotides outside the gene matches: 10. The CDR3 contains 14 residues. The chain's CDR3 is CATETGLQTGELFF. In nucleotides, the CDR3 is TGTGCCACCGAGACAGGGTTGCAGACCGGGGAGCTGTTTTTT.

The chain uses TRBV5-1 and TRBJ2-7; a weak D match, TRBD2 (6 bases). V gave up 3 bases and J gave up 5 bases, with 21 bases separating them. CDR1 is SGHRS, CDR2 YFSETQ, per germline. This CDR3 comprises 16 residues. CDR3 DNA sequence: TGCGCCAGCAGCTGGGCCCTGGGACTTTCCACCAACGAGCAGTACTTC. This gives the protein CASSWALGLSTNEQYF. Full variable domain (missing parts from reference TRBV5-1 and TRBJ2-7): KAGVTQTPRYLIKTRGQQVTLSCSPISGHRSVSWYQQTPGQGLQFLFEYFSETQRNKGNFPGRFSGRQFSNSRSEMNVSTLELGDSALYLCASSWALGLSTNEQYFGPGTRLTVT.

The J gene is TRBJ2-2, the V gene TRBV4-1; possible D gene TRBD2, 6 bases. CDR3 length: 19 amino acids. Trimming pared 2 bases from V and 0 bases from J, leaving 19 bases between. CDR1 is MGHRA and CDR2 is YSYEKL in the germline V gene. CDR3 sequence (DNA): TGCGCCAGCAGCCAAATGTCGGGACTTTTGTTCGCGAACACCGGGGAGCTGTTTTTT. As protein: CASSQMSGLLFANTGELFF.

The rearrangement links TRBV7-9 to TRBJ1-3; D is possibly TRBD1 (6 bases). CDR3 length: 14 residues. The V end was cut by 6 bases, the J end by 4 bases, with 13 bases between. The germline V gene encodes CDR1 SEHNR and CDR2 FQNEAQ (reference sequence). The chain's CDR3 is CASSQGQMGNTIYF. CDR3 coding DNA: TGTGCCAGCAGTCAGGGACAAATGGGAAACACCATATATTTT.

This rearrangement joins TRBV19 to TRBJ2-3; D ambiguous. This CDR3 spans 14 amino acids. Deletions cut 10 bases from V and 0 bases from J, with 14 bases between. From germline, CDR1 is LNHDA and CDR2 SQIVND (reference sequence). The CDR3 spells CATQAGPSTDTQYF. CDR3 DNA: TGTGCCACGCAAGCTGGACCTAGCACAGATACGCAGTATTTT.

V usage is TRBV12-3 or TRBV12-4 and J usage is TRBJ1-2, with a weak D call TRBD1 (5 bases). The CDR3 consists of 13 residues. V was clipped by 6 bases and J by 8 bases, with 16 bases between them. The CDR3, as DNA: TGTGCCAGCAGAGCCCAGGGTGGTAAGGGCTACACCTTC. The encoded protein is CASRAQGGKGYTF.

The V and J genes are TRBV4-1 and TRBJ1-4, with D possibly TRBD1 on 5 matching bases. Trimming cost V 3 bases and J 0 bases, with 5 bases left between them. The CDR3 is made up of 14 amino acids. Germline V gene lookup returns CDR1 MGHRA and CDR2 YSYEKL. As DNA, the CDR3 is TGCGCCAGCAGCCAGACAGCAACTAATGAAAAACTGTTTTTT. It encodes CASSQTATNEKLFF.

This chain joins TRBV10-3 and TRBJ1-3; TRBD1 might be the D (5 bases). This CDR3 spans 13 amino acids. V lost 7 bases, J lost 7 bases, and 14 bases lay in between. Looked up from germline, CDR1 is ENHRY and CDR2 is SYGVKD. CDR3 in amino acids: CAITEGGANTIYF. The CDR3 DNA follows: TGTGCCATCACCGAGGGAGGGGCTAACACCATATATTTT.

The count of this clone is one. This sequence joins TRBV28 and TRBJ1-1; D remains ambiguous. Per germline, CDR1 MDHEN and CDR2 SYDVKM. The V end was cut by 6 bases, the J end by 10 bases, with 12 bases between. The CDR3 has 11 residues. The chain's CDR3 is CASSLPGLAFF. The DNA for the CDR3 is TGTGCCAGCAGCCTGCCGGGTCTAGCTTTCTTT.

The chain uses TRBV18 and TRBJ1-1; weak D call: TRBD1 (5 bases). CDR3 length equals 14 residues. Germline CDR1 reads KGHSH; CDR2 reads LQKENI. The V and J ends lost 5 bases and 6 bases respectively, with 16 bases between them. The CDR3 region is CASSTTGWGSEAFF. CDR3 DNA sequence: TGTGCCAGCTCAACCACAGGTTGGGGGTCTGAAGCTTTCTTT.

The J gene is TRBJ2-3, the V gene TRBV11-2; perhaps TRBD1 as D (5 bases). The CDR3 contains 15 residues. Germline V gives CDR1 SGHAT, CDR2 FQNNGV. V lost 5 bases, J lost 2 bases, and 14 bases lay in between. The CDR3 is CASSPGWGTTDTQYF. CDR3 DNA: TGTGCCAGCAGCCCAGGCTGGGGCACCACAGATACGCAGTATTTT. Based on the CDR3 plus reference TRBV11-2 and TRBJ2-3, the full variable domain is EAGVAQSPRYKIIEKRQSVAFWCNPISGHATLYWYQQILGQGPKLLIQFQNNGVVDDSQLPKDRFSAERLKGVDSTLKIQPAKLEDSAVYLCASSPGWGTTDTQYFGPGTRLTVL.

Notes on this clone: The identical CDR3 is also encoded by other nucleotide sequences in the sample. V gene TRBV30 combines with J gene TRBJ1-1; D is possibly TRBD1 (5 bases). Germline lookup yields CDR1 GTSNPN and CDR2 SVGIG (reference sequence). The CDR3 covers 13 residues. The V gene lost 5 bases and the J gene lost 1 base, with 11 bases spanning the gap. Here the CDR3 reads CAWAGDRNTEAFF. The CDR3 DNA is TGTGCCTGGGCCGGAGACAGGAACACTGAAGCTTTCTTT.

Comment on this clone: No conserved phenylalanine or tryptophan ends this CDR3, so it is likely a read error. The DNA is omitted, as the CDR3 cannot be located on it reliably, and the CDR3 follows TCRdb's listing. The CDR3 loop reads CASSEKAGLGTGI. The V gene is TRBV21-1, the J gene TRBJ2-7; the tabulated D call, TRBD2, remains unverified against the DNA. TRBV21-1 is noted as a pseudogene. Ends included, the CDR3 has 13 residues.

The chain couples TRBV6-6 to TRBJ2-7; 14 nucleotides agree with TRBD2. Trimming cost V 5 bases and J 3 bases; bases outside gene matches: 3. From germline, CDR1 is MNHNY and CDR2 SVGAGI (reference sequence). This CDR3 comprises 15 residues. CDR3 nucleotide sequence: TGTGCCAGCAGTCCCGGGACTAGCGGGAGCTACGAGCAGTACTTC. Protein product: CASSPGTSGSYEQYF.

The sample holds a few counts of this clone. The chain recombines TRBV5-1 with TRBJ2-7; 7 bases fit TRBD2. The CDR3 spans 16 residues. Germline assignment: CDR1 SGHRS and CDR2 YFSETQ. Trimming removed 1 base from V and 4 bases from J; junction bases left unmatched: 11. This CDR3 is CASSLILGGGSYEQYF. CDR3 nucleotide sequence: TGCGCCAGCAGCTTGATCCTCGGGGGAGGGTCTTACGAGCAGTACTTC. Full variable domain (missing parts from reference TRBV5-1 and TRBJ2-7): KAGVTQTPRYLIKTRGQQVTLSCSPISGHRSVSWYQQTPGQGLQFLFEYFSETQRNKGNFPGRFSGRQFSNSRSEMNVSTLELGDSALYLCASSLILGGGSYEQYFGPGTRLTVT.

This clone has a single count. The rearrangement joins TRBV6-5 to TRBJ2-1; 7 bases line up with TRBD2. CDR3 length: 14 residues. Germline-derived CDR1 and CDR2 are MNHEY and SVGAGI. V was pared by 4 bases and J by 6 bases, with 6 bases of the junction left unmatched. The CDR3, as DNA: TGTGCCAGCAGTTCCCTCGGACTAGTCAATGAGCAGTTCTTC. It codes for CASSSLGLVNEQFF.

The V call is TRBV30, the J call TRBJ1-2, with 7 nucleotides matching TRBD1. The J segment lost 3 bases and the V segment lost 0 bases, leaving 7 bases of the junction unmatched. The germline V gene has CDR1 GTSNPN and CDR2 SVGIG (reference sequence). CDR3 length: 15 amino acids. CDR3 DNA: TGTGCCTGGAGTGTACCCAGGGGGGGGGACTATGGCTACACCTTC. Translating it yields CAWSVPRGGDYGYTF.

CDR3 DNA: TGTGCCAGCAGCAGACGGGGGGTTGGAGGGAACGAGCAGTACTTC. It yields the protein CASSRRGVGGNEQYF. The chain carries TRBV7-9 and TRBJ2-7; TRBD2 agrees at 7 bases. The V gene end was trimmed by 5 bases and the J gene end by 5 bases; junction bases not matched to a gene: 12. The CDR3 has 15 amino acids. Germline CDR1 reads SEHNR; CDR2 reads FQNEAQ (reference sequence).

CDR3 nucleotide sequence: TGTGCCAGCAGCTACGGAACTAGCGGGAGTCTCTACGAGCAGTACTTC. Translation gives CASSYGTSGSLYEQYF. The chain combines TRBV5-4 with TRBJ2-7; 11 bases fit TRBD2. Per the germline V gene, CDR1 is SGHNT and CDR2 is YYREEE (reference sequence). Unmatched junction bases numbered 8, after V lost 3 bases and J lost 3 bases. The CDR3 is 16 amino acids. Filled out from reference TRBV5-4 and TRBJ2-7, the complete variable domain reads ETGVTQSPTHLIKTRGQQVTLRCSSQSGHNTVSWYQQALGQGPQFIFQYYREEENGRGNFPPRFSGLQFPNYSSELNVNALELDDSALYLCASSYGTSGSLYEQYFGPGTRLTVT.

The CDR3 loop is CASTSSAAYNEQFF. For the CDR3, the DNA is TGTGCCAGTACCTCTAGCGCGGCCTACAATGAGCAGTTCTTC. V and J are TRBV19 and TRBJ2-1, with D possibly TRBD2 on 6 matching bases. Germline assignment: CDR1 LNHDA and CDR2 SQIVND (reference sequence). The CDR3 covers 14 residues. V lost 7 bases, J lost 2 bases, and 12 bases lay in between. Full variable domain (rest looked up from reference TRBV19 and TRBJ2-1): DGGITQSPKYLFRKEGQNVTLSCEQNLNHDAMYWYRQDPGQGLRLIYYSQIVNDFQKGDIAEGYSVSREKKESFPLTVTSAQKNPTAFYLCASTSSAAYNEQFFGPGTRLTVL.